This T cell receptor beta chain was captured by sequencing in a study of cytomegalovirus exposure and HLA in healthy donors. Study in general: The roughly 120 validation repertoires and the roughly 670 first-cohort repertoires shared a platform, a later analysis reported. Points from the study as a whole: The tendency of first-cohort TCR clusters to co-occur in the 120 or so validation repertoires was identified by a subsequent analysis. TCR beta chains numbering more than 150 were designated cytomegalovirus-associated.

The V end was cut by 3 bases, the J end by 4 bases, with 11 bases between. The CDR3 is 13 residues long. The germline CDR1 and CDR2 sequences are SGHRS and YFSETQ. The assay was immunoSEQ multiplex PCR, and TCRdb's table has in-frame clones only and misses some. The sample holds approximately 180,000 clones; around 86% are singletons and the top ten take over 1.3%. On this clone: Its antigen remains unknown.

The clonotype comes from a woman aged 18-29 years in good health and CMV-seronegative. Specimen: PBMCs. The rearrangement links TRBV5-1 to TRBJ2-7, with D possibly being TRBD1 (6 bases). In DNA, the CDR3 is TGCGCCAGCAGCTCCCCACAGGGATACGAGCAGTACTTC. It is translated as CASSSPQGYEQYF.